The rows below give T cell receptor beta chains drawn from one sample of a study of early T cells in non-severe SARS-CoV-2 infection. TCRdb redid the calling of the 5' RACE reads with MiXCR, one entry per CDR3 protein. This table has roughly 24,000 distinct CDR3 sequences, 3.6% appearing once. The sample consisted of whole blood. The receptor source for this set is an adult who was a healthcare worker with PCR-confirmed SARS-CoV-2 infection or an uninfected control (not recorded which). The CDR3 runs from the conserved cysteine through the conserved F or W. D genes are given only for firm matches. Size is stated for part of the rows, as once, few or many counts, or as a class when the clone is expanded.

TRBJ2-2	TRBV11-2	many	-	CASSPRRSPGELFF	TGTGCCAGCAGCCCCCGAAGAAGTCCCGGGGAGCTGTTTTTT
TRBJ1-1	TRBV7-3	many	-	CASSLRVQGEAFF	TGTGCCAGCAGCTTACGCGTGCAGGGTGAAGCTTTCTTT
TRBJ2-1	TRBV28	medium-sized	TRBD1	CASSFPGQGRVNEQFF	TGTGCCAGCAGTTTCCCCGGACAGGGGAGGGTCAATGAGCAGTTCTTC
TRBJ2-2	TRBV20-1	many	TRBD2	CSASEAGEMTGELFF	TGCAGTGCCTCCGAAGCGGGAGAAATGACCGGGGAGCTGTTTTTT
TRBJ2-5	TRBV7-7	-	-	CASSLRDPPETQYF	TGTGCTAGCAGCTTGAGGGACCCACCCGAGACCCAGTACTTC
TRBJ1-1	TRBV5-6	many	TRBD1	CASSRDRGGRMNTEAFF	TGTGCCAGCAGCCGCGACAGGGGTGGAAGAATGAACACTGAAGCTTTCTTT
TRBJ2-5	TRBV19	-	-	CASSAEAQETQYF	TGTGCCAGTAGTGCGGAGGCGCAAGAGACCCAGTACTTC
TRBJ2-3	TRBV18	-	-	CASSPTRDTDTQYF	TGTGCCAGCTCACCAACGAGGGACACAGATACGCAGTATTTT
TRBJ2-2	TRBV20-1	many	-	CSARGGVGELFF	TGCAGTGCTAGAGGAGGGGTCGGGGAGCTGTTTTTT
TRBJ1-5	TRBV29-1	medium-sized	-	CSVYRDSNQPQHF	TGCAGCGTCTACAGGGATAGCAATCAGCCCCAGCATTTT
TRBJ2-1	TRBV9	-	-	CASSVGFVWQVNEQFF	TGTGCCAGCAGCGTAGGGTTTGTGTGGCAGGTCAATGAGCAGTTCTTC
TRBJ1-3	TRBV12-3/TRBV12-4	medium-sized	-	CASSFGSGNTIYF	TGTGCCAGCAGTTTCGGCAGCGGAAACACCATATATTTT
TRBJ2-7	TRBV11-2	-	TRBD2	CASSGETSGLYEQYF	TGCGCCAGCAGCGGGGAAACTAGCGGGTTATACGAGCAGTACTTC
TRBJ2-7	TRBV4-2	many	-	CASSQGGDYEQYF	TGTGCCAGCAGCCAAGGAGGAGACTACGAGCAGTACTTC
TRBJ2-1	TRBV5-4	medium-sized	TRBD2	CASSAGLADSYNEQFF	TGTGCCAGCAGCGCCGGACTAGCGGACTCCTACAATGAGCAGTTCTTC
TRBJ2-7	TRBV7-6	many	TRBD1	CASSFRQGEVYEQYF	TGTGCCAGCAGCTTCAGACAGGGGGAGGTCTACGAGCAGTACTTC
TRBJ2-3	TRBV7-7	many	-	CASSPTRAFDTQYF	TGTGCTAGCAGCCCGACTAGGGCGTTTGATACGCAGTATTTT
TRBJ2-3	TRBV5-1	many	-	CASTTNGDTQYF	TGCGCCAGCACCACGAACGGAGATACGCAGTATTTT
TRBJ2-5	TRBV7-9	many	-	CASSPELQETQYF	TGTGCCAGCAGCCCAGAGCTACAAGAGACCCAGTACTTC
TRBJ2-2	TRBV11-2	many	-	CASSLVLTGELFF	TGTGCCAGCAGCTTAGTGCTAACCGGGGAGCTGTTTTTT
TRBJ2-3	TRBV7-2	many	TRBD2	CASSPPGTRHTDTQYF	TGTGCCAGCAGCCCCCCCGGGACTAGACACACAGATACGCAGTATTTT
TRBJ2-3	TRBV7-2	many	-	CASSLVVGGTDTQYF	TGTGCCAGCAGCTTAGTTGTAGGGGGCACAGATACGCAGTATTTT
TRBJ2-7	TRBV30	many	-	CAWSAPGRPLGEQYF	TGTGCCTGGAGTGCTCCTGGACGGCCCCTAGGTGAGCAGTACTTC
TRBJ2-7	TRBV15	few	-	CATSRDLAQSYEQYF	TGTGCCACCAGCAGAGATCTGGCCCAATCCTACGAGCAGTACTTC
TRBJ2-7	TRBV28	many	TRBD2	CASSGEGRDYYEQYF	TGTGCCAGCAGTGGGGAAGGCAGGGACTACTACGAGCAGTACTTC
TRBJ1-6	TRBV21-1	-	-	CASSKPDRDSPLHF	TGTGCCAGCAGCAAACCGGACAGGGATTCACCCCTCCACTTT
TRBJ2-7	TRBV7-8	many	-	CASSLLQGSFEQYF	TGTGCCAGCAGCTTACTGCAGGGATCGTTCGAGCAGTACTTC
TRBJ2-7	TRBV24-1	many	-	CATSPGTSDHEQYF	TGTGCCACCAGTCCCGGGACATCCGATCACGAGCAGTACTTC
TRBJ2-7	TRBV11-2	many	TRBD1	CASSLGTGSYEQYF	TGTGCCAGCAGCTTAGGGACAGGGTCCTACGAGCAGTACTTC
TRBJ2-4	TRBV7-2	medium-sized	-	CASSLMGVDKNIQYF	TGTGCCAGCAGCTTAATGGGGGTGGACAAAAACATTCAGTACTTC
TRBJ2-7	TRBV7-9	many	-	CASSLVANEQYF	TGTGCCAGCAGCCTAGTGGCGAACGAGCAGTACTTC
TRBJ1-6	TRBV7-9	many	-	CASSLASSYNSPLHF	TGTGCCAGCAGCTTAGCGAGCTCCTATAATTCACCCCTCCACTTT
TRBJ2-7	TRBV7-3	many	-	CASSPGGTEAYEQYF	TGTGCCAGCAGCCCAGGGGGGACTGAGGCCTACGAGCAGTACTTC
TRBJ1-1	TRBV5-4	medium-sized	-	CASSWGVNTEAFF	TGTGCCAGCAGCTGGGGAGTGAACACTGAAGCTTTCTTT
TRBJ2-1	TRBV4-3	few	TRBD1	CASSRGRDSPYNEQFF	TGCGCCAGCAGCCGGGGAAGGGACAGCCCCTACAATGAGCAGTTCTTC
TRBJ2-3	TRBV4-3	many	TRBD2	CASSRGAGAGTDTQYF	TGCGCCAGCAGCCGAGGAGCGGGAGCCGGCACAGATACGCAGTATTTT
TRBJ1-1	TRBV4-1	many	-	CASSQERHTEAFF	TGCGCCAGCAGCCAAGAAAGGCACACTGAAGCTTTCTTT
TRBJ2-3	TRBV12-3/TRBV12-4	many	TRBD1	CASADRGRGDTQYF	TGTGCCAGCGCCGACAGGGGGCGCGGAGATACGCAGTATTTT
TRBJ1-2	TRBV29-1	medium-sized	-	CSVEIFGDGYTF	TGCAGCGTTGAAATATTTGGGGATGGCTACACCTTC
TRBJ2-1	TRBV4-2	many	TRBD2	CASSQGSRAGVHNEQFF	TGTGCCAGCAGCCAAGGATCGAGAGCGGGAGTACACAATGAGCAGTTCTTC
TRBJ2-7	TRBV4-1	many	-	CASSHSTGKFYEQYF	TGCGCCAGCAGCCATTCAACAGGCAAATTCTACGAGCAGTACTTC
TRBJ2-2	TRBV29-1	many	-	CSVEKARNTGELFF	TGCAGCGTTGAAAAGGCCAGAAACACCGGGGAGCTGTTTTTT
TRBJ1-2	TRBV13	many	-	CASSRMGGTRYGYTF	TGTGCCAGCAGCCGCATGGGGGGGACGAGGTATGGCTACACCTTC
TRBJ1-5	TRBV28	many	-	CASKIQQSNQPQHF	TGTGCCAGCAAAATACAACAGAGCAATCAGCCCCAGCATTTT
TRBJ2-7	TRBV4-1	many	TRBD2	CASSQDRAGAASDEQYF	TGCGCCAGCAGCCAAGATAGAGCGGGAGCGGCATCCGACGAGCAGTACTTC
TRBJ2-5	TRBV5-1	few	-	CASSLESSQETQYF	TGCGCCAGCAGCTTGGAGAGCAGTCAAGAGACCCAGTACTTC
TRBJ1-1	TRBV29-1	-	TRBD1	CSGKPGQGGLNTEAFF	TGCAGCGGCAAGCCGGGACAGGGGGGACTGAACACTGAAGCTTTCTTT
TRBJ2-5	TRBV28	many	-	CASSGRTEEETQYF	TGTGCCAGCAGTGGAAGGACGGAGGAAGAGACCCAGTACTTC
TRBJ1-1	TRBV7-9	-	TRBD1	CASSPRDSPEAFF	TGTGCCAGCAGCCCCCGGGACAGCCCTGAAGCTTTCTTT
TRBJ2-3	TRBV7-6	many	-	CASSTVGRVTDTQYF	TGTGCCAGCAGCACCGTCGGCAGGGTGACAGATACGCAGTATTTT
TRBJ2-3	TRBV19	many	TRBD2	CASSILPLADRTDTQYF	TGTGCCAGTAGTATCCTCCCACTAGCGGATCGCACAGATACGCAGTATTTT
TRBJ1-1	TRBV7-3	many	-	CASSQQGMGTEAFF	TGTGCCAGCAGCCAACAGGGAATGGGCACTGAAGCTTTCTTT
TRBJ2-7	TRBV5-5	many	-	CASSPSSGSYEQYF	TGTGCCAGCAGCCCCAGTAGCGGCTCCTACGAGCAGTACTTC
TRBJ2-2	TRBV5-1	many	-	CASSWAGSNTGELFF	TGCGCCAGCAGCTGGGCGGGATCGAACACCGGGGAGCTGTTTTTT
TRBJ2-5	TRBV7-3	many	TRBD1	CASTNQPGQGQETQYF	TGTGCCAGCACAAATCAACCGGGACAGGGACAAGAGACCCAGTACTTC